This TCR beta chain was recovered during a study of regulatory T cells in long-lasting Graves disease. Study results and limitations: With a small sample size, accuracy may have been reduced.

This clonotype was recorded many times. The antigen remains undetermined. Specified time point: newly diagnosed GD, antithyroid drugs for less than 3 months. Preparation of the TCR library used RNA extracted from PBMCs. The diagnosis of Graves' disease used American Thyroid Association guidelines. The source of the patients was an endocrinology department in Xi'an, China. V was pared by 10 bases and J by 0 bases, with 7 bases of the junction left unmatched. Germline V lookup: CDR1 MNHNS, CDR2 SASEGT. The CDR3 is made up of 14 amino acids. Researchers made TCR beta libraries by using iRepertoire HTBI primers and running Arm-PCR on CDR3 regions. Each CDR3 protein gets one entry after TCRdb re-called the multiplex PCR reads with MiXCR. The profile covers over 450,000 distinct CDR3 sequences, with more than 10% appearing a single time and around 9.3% taken by the ten largest. The same data also went into a second study, on T cells in Graves' hyperthyroidism and ophthalmopathy. As that study records: Most thyroid clonotypes expanded above 0.001 appeared in blood too.

This chain joins TRBV6-1 and TRBJ2-7; 9 bases are shared with TRBD2. Sequenced here: peripheral blood mononuclear cells (PBMCs), sampled at new diagnosis, from a patient treated with antithyroid drugs. The origin of this receptor is a woman aged 25 to 45 with Graves disease. CDR3 DNA sequence: TGTGCCACCCATGATAGCGGGAGCTCCTACGAGCAGTACTTC. Residues: CATHDSGSSYEQYF.